This entry is about one T cell receptor (beta chain). The data belong to a study of blood T cell repertoires in COVID-19. Study-level background: Material from acute and convalescent COVID-19 was sourced from the United States, Italy and Spain.

Methods used by the authors: For nucleated cells, counts were estimated from reference gene primer amplification. Sequenced by immunoSEQ multiplex PCR; TCRdb stores in-frame clones only, minus some. The DNA gave D and trimming, while V, J and clone size come from that table. The table has 65,000 to 70,000 clones, 75% to 95% seen once. The sequenced sample was peripheral blood. This clonotype was sampled from a human donor with active COVID-19. The donor label of this sample is uncertain.

This CDR3 reads CASSQVGTASTDTQYF. CDR3 DNA sequence: TGTGCCAGCAGCCAAGTAGGGACAGCTAGCACAGATACGCAGTATTTT. The V gene is TRBV4-2, the J gene TRBJ2-3; 7 nucleotides line up with TRBD1. CDR1 LGHNA and CDR2 YNFKEQ come from the germline V gene. The CDR3 totals 16 residues. The ends lost 1 base at V and 0 bases at J; junction bases unmatched: 4.